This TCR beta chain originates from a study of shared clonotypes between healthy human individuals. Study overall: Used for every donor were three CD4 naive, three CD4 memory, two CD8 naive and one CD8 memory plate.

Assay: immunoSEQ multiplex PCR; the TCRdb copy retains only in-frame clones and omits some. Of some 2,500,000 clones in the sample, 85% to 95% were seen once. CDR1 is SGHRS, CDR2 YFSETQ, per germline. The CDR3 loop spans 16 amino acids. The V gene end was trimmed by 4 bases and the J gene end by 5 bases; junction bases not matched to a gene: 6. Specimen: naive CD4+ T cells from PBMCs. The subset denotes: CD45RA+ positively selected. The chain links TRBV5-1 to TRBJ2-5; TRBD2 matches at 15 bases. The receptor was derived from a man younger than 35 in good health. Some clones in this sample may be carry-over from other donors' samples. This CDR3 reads CASSAGLAGGVETQYF. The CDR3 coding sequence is TGCGCCAGCAGCGCAGGACTAGCGGGAGGGGTGGAGACCCAGTACTTC.